This TCR beta chain was found in a study of cytomegalovirus exposure and HLA in healthy donors (dated by TCRdb to about 2017). About the investigation overall: According to an earlier analysis of a few hundred of the donors, roughly 180 million T cells yielded over 100 million unique TCR beta sequences and 276 Gb of sequence data. Roughly 300 gigabases of sequencing data and 78 million or so unique TCR sequences were included in an early release covering about 700 HLA-typed donors. Of the 300 to 450 genotyped donors, over 80% were placed in the genetic ancestry cluster associated with self-reported Caucasian donors. The study was designed to test whether signatures of past pathogen exposure could be identified by cataloging public T cell receptors. The study profiled the T cell repertoires of hundreds of subjects by immunosequencing and related them to cytomegalovirus serostatus. A separate validation cohort of roughly 130 different subjects was used in addition to the 666-subject first cohort. To predict cytomegalovirus infection status, the study combined high-throughput TCR immunosequencing, statistical association of individual TCRs with disease status, and machine learning. In a later analysis, previously published TCR beta repertoires from more than 500 donors were re-analyzed and high-resolution HLA genotyping was added so that TCR occurrence patterns could be studied. The later analysis used no new phenotypic data to find candidate immune exposures, relying instead on TCR beta sequences and their occurrence across donors. An earlier analysis of 587 of the donors used high-throughput TCR beta sequencing to judge whether each TCR beta V gene segment behaved as functional or pseudogenic. Donor age, sex, ethnicity and CMV serostatus were compiled alongside the repertoire data. A later genetic analysis took genome-wide SNP genotypes for 398 of the 666 donors and used that subset as a discovery cohort. Every discovery cohort repertoire had been produced on one sequencing platform. HLA typing included class I and class II loci at four-digit resolution. The number of donors typed differed by locus, with roughly 620-640 for A, B, C, DRB1 and DQB1, 522 for DQA1, some 570 for DPA1, and over 400 for DPB1. Several DR-DQ haplotypes were handled as single units for association and clustering because linkage in the cohort was strong. Among 300 to 450 genotyped donors of the cohort, an average of around 240,000 unique TCR beta nucleotide sequences were sequenced per donor, 15% to 20% of them non-productive.

The cohort comprised 666 healthy bone marrow donors. At the time of sampling, every cohort member was nominally healthy, though immune exposures that went unrecorded were likely present. The donor tested CMV seropositive and was one of the 289 seropositive cohort members. A peripheral blood sample was collected from each donor, and TCR beta sequencing was performed on peripheral blood mononuclear cells. Genomic DNA was extracted from the blood cell samples with the Qiagen DNeasy Blood Extraction Kit. After removal of 3 bases from V and 3 bases from J, the junction retains 12 bases not matched to a gene. The CDR3 covers 16 residues, taking in both the cysteine and the phenylalanine. The retained sequence is limited to the CDR3, 48 bases, with the frame set at the first base. The germline V gene yields SGHRS for CDR1 and YFSETQ for CDR2. Results and caveats for the whole study, not just this receptor: A total of 150 to 200 TCR beta chains were listed by the study as associated with cytomegalovirus. Strong co-occurrence of HLA alleles, especially DR and DQ, made assigning TCR associations to individual alleles difficult. While some public TCRs were present in many individuals, most TCR sequences turned up only very rarely across donors. Three of the identified cytomegalovirus-associated TCR beta chains were confirmed in vitro to be specific for cytomegalovirus antigens. Linkage disequilibrium might explain the correlated functional status among segregating V segments, but an unknown experimental factor could not be ruled out. Broadly in line with IMGT annotations, most TCR beta V segments showed up in productive rearrangements about 87% or about 30% of the time in an earlier analysis of 587 of the donors. In a later analysis, 16,951 TCR beta sequences were associated with specific HLA alleles at a false discovery rate of 0.05. HLA typing was unavailable for some donors at each locus, so association tests used only the typed subset. Some IMGT-functional V segments, including TRBV6-2 and TRBV6-3, could not be told apart with the 87-base-pair reads, so those segments were excluded. In a later genetic analysis, a missense DCLRE1C variant was associated with V-gene and J-gene trimming of TCR beta chains, and the association was replicated in an independent cohort. According to a later analysis, parvovirus B19, influenza, CMV and Epstein-Barr virus appeared linked to several top co-occurrence clusters. A later analysis found that TCR association rates varied across HLA loci, with DRB1 alleles showing the most associated TCRs and HLA-C alleles the fewest. A further reported finding was that TCR beta sequences accurately predicted the HLA-A and HLA-B alleles for most subjects in the first cohort. Sequencing depth was assumed to be roughly uniform across donors in the presence/absence analyses, though that assumption may not hold. The earlier analysis of around 600 of the donors excluded approximately 15 rarely observed V segments, including chromosome 9 orphons, because counts were too low. In a later analysis, most CMV-associated TCR beta chains were found to appear HLA-restricted, with HLA associations seemingly driven largely by CMV exposure. A group of highly shared sequence variants was considered likely to be a technical artifact of the sequencing pipeline. In both the original and validation cohorts, the classifier was reported to diagnose cytomegalovirus status with high specificity and sensitivity. Compared with equally common non-associated chains, HLA-associated TCR beta chains in a later analysis were more clonally expanded and had lower generation probabilities. Only TCR beta chains were sequenced in this cohort, and the absence of alpha or paired-chain data limited detectable features. For the cohort, immune exposure information was limited to CMV serostatus. According to the authors, the approach could potentially be generalized to other disease states and immunological phenotypes. According to a later genetic analysis, donors in an Asian-associated ancestry cluster had fewer N-insertions in productive TCRs than the approximately 690-donor mean.

Libraries were constructed by the immunoSEQ multiplex PCR assay. The multiplex PCR relied on a mix of 60 forward primers for TCR Vbeta segments and 13 reverse primers for TCR Jbeta segments. Amplification of the CDR3 region of rearranged TCR beta genes was performed with a multiplex PCR assay on genomic DNA. The amplified TCR beta libraries were sequenced on the Illumina HiSeq System as 87-base-pair reads. On the authors' methods: In a later analysis, about 80 million unique TCR beta chains were counted across the roughly 670 repertoires, and roughly 11 million of these chains were shared by at least two donors. Raw reads were error-corrected and collapsed into unique sequences by a nearest-neighbor algorithm in which closely related sequences were merged to remove PCR and sequencing errors. V, D and J gene segments were assigned by aligning CDR3 sequences to IMGT reference sequences. For a sequence to be retained, a match of at least six nucleotides to both a V gene segment and a J gene segment was required. A rearrangement counted as productive if the CDR3 had no stop codons and remained in frame with V and J, and every other rearrangement counted as non-productive. Following IMGT convention, CDR3 was defined as the stretch from the second conserved V-encoded cysteine up to the conserved J-encoded phenylalanine. The earlier analysis of about 590 of the donors excluded sequences that lacked an unambiguous match to a single V gene segment. An earlier analysis of fewer than 650 of the donors classified V segments as functional when productive rearrangements were above 56.7% and as segregating when the standard deviation between donors was above 5%. A statistical classification framework was built to diagnose cytomegalovirus status from the catalog of TCR beta chain sequences. In a later analysis, V and J genes were assigned by comparing TCR nucleotide sequences against IMGT/GENE-DB human TR gene sequences. Using the TCRdist pipeline, a later analysis assigned CDR3 sequences along with most-parsimonious VDJ recombination scenarios. In a later analysis, every TCR beta chain was defined by the combination of its CDR3 amino acid sequence and its V-gene family, and reads without a unique V-gene family were dropped. As a way to deal with suspected cross-contamination and a sequencing artifact, a later analysis dropped roughly 600 nucleotide sequences that were highly shared and had low generation probability. For each public chain, a later analysis derived a clonal expansion index from normalized ranks of inferred template counts within each repertoire. A later analysis computed generation probabilities with a VDJ recombination model fitted to out-of-frame rearrangements, and checked the results against IGoR. A later analysis scored TCR-TCR, TCR-HLA and TCR-CMV co-occurrence with hypergeometric tests, applying a repertoire-size bias correction to TCR pairs. A later analysis estimated false discovery rates by permuting HLA or CMV assignments 20 times. In a later analysis, co-occurring TCRs were grouped using DBSCAN, and TCRdist sequence similarity was added for clustering within HLA-allele-positive subsets. Repertoires with fewer than 30,000 or more than 120,000 public chains, plus five repertoires with anomalous nucleotide sharing, were excluded from co-occurrence clustering. Here the immuneACCESS table is served through TCRdb, limited to in-frame sequences with V and J called. Missing clones are a known gap in these copies; in checked studies unresolved V genes cover under half, and the rest lacks a known reason. The V and J calls and clone size come from that table; D and trimming were worked out from the DNA. Here the sample has approximately 150,000 clones; roughly 78% occur a single time. The top ten constitute roughly 3.2% of the sample.

Regarding this clone: Its antigen is not yet known. No per-base quality is available; no much larger clone lies one base away.

The V and J genes are TRBV5-1 and TRBJ2-7, with TRBD1 identical over 7 junction bases. Specimen: PBMCs. The source of this sequence is a man between 18 and 35 years old in good health and CMV-seropositive. The CDR3 reads CASSSDDREIVYEQYF. In nucleotide form, the sequence is TGCGCCAGCAGCTCAGATGACAGGGAGATTGTCTACGAGCAGTACTTC.